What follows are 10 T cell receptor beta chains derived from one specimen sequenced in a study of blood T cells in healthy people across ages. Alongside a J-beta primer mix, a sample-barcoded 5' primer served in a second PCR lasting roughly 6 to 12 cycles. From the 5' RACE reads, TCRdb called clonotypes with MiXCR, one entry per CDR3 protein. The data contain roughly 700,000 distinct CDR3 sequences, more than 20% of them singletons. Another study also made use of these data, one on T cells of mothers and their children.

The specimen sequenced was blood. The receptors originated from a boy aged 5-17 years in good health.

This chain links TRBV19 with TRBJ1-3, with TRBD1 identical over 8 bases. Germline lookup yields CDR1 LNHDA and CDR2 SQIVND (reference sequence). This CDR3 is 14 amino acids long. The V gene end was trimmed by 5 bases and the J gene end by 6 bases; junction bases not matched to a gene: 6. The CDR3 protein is CASSLGQGANTIYF. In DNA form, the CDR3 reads TGTGCCAGTAGTCTCGGACAGGGCGCAAACACCATATATTTT.

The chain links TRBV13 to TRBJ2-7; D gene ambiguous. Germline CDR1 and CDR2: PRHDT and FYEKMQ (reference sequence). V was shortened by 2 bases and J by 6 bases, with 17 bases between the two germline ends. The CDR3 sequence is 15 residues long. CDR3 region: CASSLSLTPDGEQYF. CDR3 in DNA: TGTGCCAGCAGCTTAAGCCTCACGCCAGATGGCGAGCAGTACTTC. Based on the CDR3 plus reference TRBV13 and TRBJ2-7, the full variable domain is AAGVIQSPRHLIKEKRETATLKCYPIPRHDTVYWYQQGPGQDPQFLISFYEKMQSDKGSIPDRFSAQQFSDYHSELNMSSLELGDSALYFCASSLSLTPDGEQYFGPGTRLTVT.

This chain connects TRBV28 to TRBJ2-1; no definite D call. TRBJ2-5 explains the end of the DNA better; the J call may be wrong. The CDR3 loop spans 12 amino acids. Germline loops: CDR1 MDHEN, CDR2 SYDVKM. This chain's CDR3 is CASRAPKETQYF. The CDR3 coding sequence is TGTGCCAGCAGGGCCCCTAAAGAGACCCAGTACTTC.

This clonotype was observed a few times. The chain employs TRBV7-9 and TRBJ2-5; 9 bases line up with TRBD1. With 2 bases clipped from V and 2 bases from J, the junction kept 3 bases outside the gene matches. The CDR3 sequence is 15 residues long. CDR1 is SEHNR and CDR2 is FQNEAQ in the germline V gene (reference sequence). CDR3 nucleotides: TGTGCCAGCAGCTTAAGGACAGGGGCTCAAGAGACCCAGTACTTC. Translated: CASSLRTGAQETQYF.

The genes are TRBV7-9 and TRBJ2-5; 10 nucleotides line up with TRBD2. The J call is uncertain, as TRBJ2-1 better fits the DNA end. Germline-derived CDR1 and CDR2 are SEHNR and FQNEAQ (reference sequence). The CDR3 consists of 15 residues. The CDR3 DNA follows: TGTGCCAGCAGCGGCAGCGGGAGGGTCGGGGATGAGCAGTTCTTC. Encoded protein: CASSGSGRVGDEQFF.

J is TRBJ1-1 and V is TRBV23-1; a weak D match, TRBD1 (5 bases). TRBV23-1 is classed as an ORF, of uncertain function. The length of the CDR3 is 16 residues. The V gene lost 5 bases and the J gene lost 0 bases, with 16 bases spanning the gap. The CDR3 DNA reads TGCGCCAGCAGTGGGGGACCGAGAAAGATGAACACTGAAGCTTTCTTT. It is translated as CASSGGPRKMNTEAFF.

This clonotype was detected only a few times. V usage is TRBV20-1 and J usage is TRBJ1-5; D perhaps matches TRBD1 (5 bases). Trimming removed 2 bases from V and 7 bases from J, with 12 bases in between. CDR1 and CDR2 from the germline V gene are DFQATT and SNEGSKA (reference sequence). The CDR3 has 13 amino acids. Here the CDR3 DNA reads TGCAGTGCTAGACCCCCGGGGGGGCAGCCCCAGCATTTT. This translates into CSARPPGGQPQHF.

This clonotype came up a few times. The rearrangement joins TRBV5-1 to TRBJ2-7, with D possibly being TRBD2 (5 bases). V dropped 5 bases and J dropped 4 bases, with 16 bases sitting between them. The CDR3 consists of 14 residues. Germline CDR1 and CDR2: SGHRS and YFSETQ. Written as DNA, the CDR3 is TGCGCCAGCAGTCTCGAGGGAGCAGTTTACGAGCAGTACTTC. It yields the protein CASSLEGAVYEQYF. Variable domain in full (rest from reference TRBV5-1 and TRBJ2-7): KAGVTQTPRYLIKTRGQQVTLSCSPISGHRSVSWYQQTPGQGLQFLFEYFSETQRNKGNFPGRFSGRQFSNSRSEMNVSTLELGDSALYLCASSLEGAVYEQYFGPGTRLTVT.

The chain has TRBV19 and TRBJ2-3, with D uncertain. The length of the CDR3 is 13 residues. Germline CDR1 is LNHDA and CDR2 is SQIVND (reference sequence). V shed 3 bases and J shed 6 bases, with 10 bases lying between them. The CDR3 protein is CASSIGGVDTQYF. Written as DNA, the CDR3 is TGTGCCAGTAGTATTGGTGGGGTGGATACGCAGTATTTT.

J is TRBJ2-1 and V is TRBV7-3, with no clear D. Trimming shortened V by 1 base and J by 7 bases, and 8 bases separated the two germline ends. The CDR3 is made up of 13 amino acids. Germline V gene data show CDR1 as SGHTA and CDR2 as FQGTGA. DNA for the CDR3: TGTGCCAGCAGCTTAAGCCTGTTTAATGAGCAGTTCTTC. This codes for CASSLSLFNEQFF.